This is a list of T cell receptor beta chains from one sample in a study of human T cells and chemical hapten exposure. One entry per CDR3 protein results from TCRdb running MiXCR on the RACE reads. Altogether roughly 89,000 distinct CDR3 sequences are present, 11% being singletons, with the ten largest covering 1% to 1.2%. The sequencing here drew on whole blood, taken in connection with sensitization to the hapten diphenylcyclopropenone (DPC). The receptor source for this set is a woman aged 30 to 39 with alopecia areata. Some clones in this sample may be carry-over from other donors' samples. Both conserved end residues are part of each CDR3. A D gene is named only where the DNA matches it firmly. Clone size is shown for a subset of rows, as once, few, many or a class of expanded clone.

clone_size: many; d_call: -; v_call: TRBV6-5; j_call: TRBJ1-3; cdr3_nt: TGTGCCAGCAGTTACTCTTCAGCTGGAAACACCATATATTTT; cdr3_aa: CASSYSSAGNTIYF
clone_size: few; d_call: TRBD2; v_call: TRBV9; j_call: TRBJ2-1; cdr3_nt: TGTGCCAGCAGCGTAGCGGGAGCGGGAGGGATAAATGAGCAGTTCTTC; cdr3_aa: CASSVAGAGGINEQFF
clone_size: many; d_call: -; v_call: TRBV3-1; j_call: TRBJ1-6; cdr3_nt: TGTGCCAGCAGCCAAGAAGCCATTAATTCACCCCTCCACTTT; cdr3_aa: CASSQEAINSPLHF
clone_size: -; d_call: -; v_call: TRBV12-2; j_call: TRBJ1-2; cdr3_nt: TGTGCAAGTCGCTTTCACCCACAGGGGGCGCGAGTCTATGGCTACACCTTC; cdr3_aa: CASRFHPQGARVYGYTF
clone_size: few; d_call: -; v_call: TRBV3-1; j_call: TRBJ2-1; cdr3_nt: TGTGCCAGCAGCCGCGGGCCTAATGAGCAGTTCTTC; cdr3_aa: CASSRGPNEQFF
clone_size: -; d_call: -; v_call: TRBV18; j_call: TRBJ2-1; cdr3_nt: TGTGCCAGCTCCCCAATTGACGAGAGCTCCTACAATGAGCAGTTCTTC; cdr3_aa: CASSPIDESSYNEQFF
clone_size: many; d_call: TRBD2; v_call: TRBV6-2/TRBV6-3; j_call: TRBJ2-5; cdr3_nt: TGTGCCAGCAGTTCGACTAGCGGGGGAGAGACCCAGTACTTC; cdr3_aa: CASSSTSGGETQYF
clone_size: -; d_call: TRBD1; v_call: TRBV7-6; j_call: TRBJ1-4; cdr3_nt: TGTGCCAGCAGCCCTTGGACAGGGGCTAATGAAAAACTGTTTTTT; cdr3_aa: CASSPWTGANEKLFF
clone_size: many; d_call: -; v_call: TRBV6-2/TRBV6-3; j_call: TRBJ2-5; cdr3_nt: TGTGCCAGCAGTTACTCGGGTCGGTGGGAGACCCAGTACTTC; cdr3_aa: CASSYSGRWETQYF
clone_size: many; d_call: -; v_call: TRBV20-1; j_call: TRBJ1-2; cdr3_nt: TGCAGTGCTAGAAGAGGACAGCCCAACTATGGCTACACCTTC; cdr3_aa: CSARRGQPNYGYTF
clone_size: -; d_call: -; v_call: TRBV11-2; j_call: TRBJ2-1; cdr3_nt: TGTGCCAGCAGCTTAGGGGGAAGGACAAACGAGCAGTTCTTC; cdr3_aa: CASSLGGRTNEQFF
clone_size: -; d_call: -; v_call: TRBV30; j_call: TRBJ1-6; cdr3_nt: TGTGCCTGGAGTATCCAGTATAATTCACCCCTCCACTTT; cdr3_aa: CAWSIQYNSPLHF
clone_size: few; d_call: TRBD2; v_call: TRBV5-1; j_call: TRBJ2-1; cdr3_nt: TGCGCCAGCAGCTTGTCCGCGGGACTAGCCTACAACAATGAGCAGTTCTTC; cdr3_aa: CASSLSAGLAYNNEQFF
clone_size: -; d_call: -; v_call: TRBV27; j_call: TRBJ1-2; cdr3_nt: TGTGCCAGCAGTTCGAACACGCAGGGTTTTCAGGACTATGGCTACACCTTC; cdr3_aa: CASSSNTQGFQDYGYTF
clone_size: many; d_call: -; v_call: TRBV7-9; j_call: TRBJ1-5; cdr3_nt: TGTGCCAGCAGCACGGGACTTAATCAGCCCCAGCATTTT; cdr3_aa: CASSTGLNQPQHF
clone_size: many; d_call: TRBD1; v_call: TRBV29-1; j_call: TRBJ1-2; cdr3_nt: TGCAGCGCAACACAGGGGTCTCACTATGGCTACACCTTC; cdr3_aa: CSATQGSHYGYTF
clone_size: -; d_call: -; v_call: TRBV6-1; j_call: TRBJ2-2; cdr3_nt: TGTGCCAGCAGTGAACAGGCATCCGGGGAGCTGTTTTTT; cdr3_aa: CASSEQASGELFF